This TCR beta chain emerged from a study of T cell responses to AZD1222 COVID-19 vaccine. The CDR3 is 16 residues long. V was clipped by 2 bases and J by 2 bases; unmatched bases: 4. The V gene's germline CDR1 is MNHNY and CDR2 SVGAGI (reference sequence). Concerning this clone itself: The antigen remains undetermined.

General study findings and limits: White British people made up most donors, females outnumbered males, and clonal diversity was possibly underestimated. CD4 TCRs covered the whole spike, strongest at regions 160-218 and 743-854.

Only in-frame clones appear in the TCRdb table, and some are missing; sequencing was by immunoSEQ multiplex PCR. The data show some 92,000 clones, 91% seen once. Sequencing used peripheral blood, obtained on day 0 of AZD1222 vaccination. The V call is TRBV6-6, the J call TRBJ2-5; 11 nucleotides align to TRBD2. This TCR was sampled from an adult in good health. In DNA, the CDR3 is TGTGCCAGCAGTTACGGGACTAGCGGACCACAAGAGACCCAGTACTTC. Translating gives CASSYGTSGPQETQYF.